Listed here are 16 T cell receptor beta chains from one sample, sequenced in a study of identical twins (dated by TCRdb to 2016 to 2017). The library came from 5' RACE. This sample was sequenced with an Illumina HiSeq 2000. In TCRdb, the public reads were trimmed at Q25 with fastp and aligned with MiXCR, with productive beta chains retained. Identical CDR3 proteins give one entry, which carries the most common genes and DNA. The sample records roughly 490,000 distinct CDR3 sequences, approximately 14% of which are singletons. The ten largest clones represent more than 0.8% of the sample. The data also belong to a second study, concerning yellow fever vaccine responses in identical twins.

The material sequenced was CD4+ T cells sorted from blood. The receptors stem from a woman aged 18-29 years in good health.

The J gene is TRBJ2-2, the V gene TRBV2, with D uncertain. V shed 6 bases and J shed 6 bases, with 14 bases lying between them. CDR1 and CDR2 from the germline V gene are SNHLY and FYNNEI. The CDR3 length is 14 residues. The chain's CDR3 is CASSARLRSGELFF. The CDR3 DNA follows: TGTGCCAGCAGCGCGAGGCTTCGGTCCGGGGAGCTGTTTTTT.

The rearrangement uses TRBV3-1 and TRBJ2-1; D is uncertain. The V gene lost 1 base and the J gene lost 2 bases, with 9 bases spanning the gap. Germline V gives CDR1 LGHDT, CDR2 YNNKEL (reference sequence). The CDR3 runs 15 residues. CDR3 DNA sequence: TGTGCCAGCAGCCAAGGTAGGGCCACCTACAATGAGCAGTTCTTC. It yields the protein CASSQGRATYNEQFF.

In this sample, this clonotype turned up a few times. The CDR3 DNA follows: TGTGCCAGCAGCCATCCTATACCCACAGATACGCAGTATTTT. It encodes CASSHPIPTDTQYF. The V and J genes are TRBV7-9 and TRBJ2-3, with D unresolved. V gave up 5 bases and J gave up 2 bases, with 11 bases separating them. The CDR3 consists of 14 residues. Germline lookup yields CDR1 SEHNR and CDR2 FQNEAQ (reference sequence).

This clonotype was recorded a few times. The rearrangement links TRBV5-1 to TRBJ2-5; D is unclear. The V gene's germline CDR1 is SGHRS and CDR2 YFSETQ. The length of the CDR3 is 14 residues. V gave up 0 bases and J gave up 3 bases, with 9 bases separating them. The CDR3 DNA follows: TGCGCCAGCAGCTTGGGCCGGCTAGAAGAGACCCAGTACTTC. It yields the protein CASSLGRLEETQYF.

This clonotype was counted ten times or more. The chain uses TRBV29-1 and TRBJ1-2; no definite D call. The CDR3 length is 12 residues. V was cut by 6 bases and J by 2 bases, with 10 bases left in between. The V gene's germline CDR1 is SQVTM and CDR2 ANQGSEA. In nucleotides, the CDR3 is TGCAGCGTGGAGAGAGTGAACTATGGCTACACCTTC. Translation: CSVERVNYGYTF.

The J gene is TRBJ2-2, the V gene TRBV4-2; no clear D gene. V lost 1 base and J 6 bases, leaving 9 bases between the germline ends. The CDR3 sequence is 14 residues long. Looked up from germline, CDR1 is LGHNA and CDR2 is YNFKEQ. The CDR3 protein is CASSQVSPPGELFF. As DNA, the CDR3 is TGTGCCAGCAGCCAAGTATCGCCACCCGGGGAGCTGTTTTTT.

This clonotype has a count of ten or more. CDR3 nucleotides: TGTGCCAGCAACCCCCCGCAAGGGGGACAGGGGGCAGATACGCAGTATTTT. Its translation: CASNPPQGGQGADTQYF. The gene calls are TRBV7-9 and TRBJ2-3; 11 bases are a match to TRBD1. V dropped 7 bases and J dropped 4; count of bases not matched to a gene: 13. The CDR3 length is 17 residues. The germline V gene has CDR1 SEHNR and CDR2 FQNEAQ (reference sequence).

The genes are TRBV7-9 and TRBJ2-3, with 7 positions matching TRBD1. This CDR3 comprises 15 residues. With V trimmed by 6 bases and J by 8 bases, 14 bases remained unmatched. Germline values: CDR1 SEHNR, CDR2 FQNEAQ (reference sequence). CDR3 DNA sequence: TGTGCCAGCAGTTCTGACAGGGTTCGTAAGAGTACGCAGTATTTT. This encodes CASSSDRVRKSTQYF.

V gene TRBV2 combines with J gene TRBJ2-1; 15 bases line up with TRBD2. The CDR3 extends over 15 amino acids. V lost 5 bases and J lost 8; bases outside the gene matches: 4. Germline loops: CDR1 SNHLY, CDR2 FYNNEI. The chain's CDR3 is CASSWTSGRAHEQFF. The CDR3, as DNA: TGTGCCAGCAGTTGGACTAGCGGGAGGGCCCATGAGCAGTTCTTC.

This clonotype was found a few times. The chain combines TRBV6-1 with TRBJ2-6; 9 bases map to TRBD1. From germline, CDR1 is MNHNS and CDR2 SASEGT. With 11 bases clipped from V and 1 base from J, the junction kept 3 bases outside the gene matches. This CDR3 comprises 14 residues. This CDR3 is CAVGQGSGANVLTF. Written as DNA, the CDR3 is TGTGCCGTGGGACAGGGTTCTGGGGCCAACGTCCTGACTTTC.

The genes are TRBV18 and TRBJ2-7; D is unresolved. CDR1 is KGHSH and CDR2 is LQKENI in the germline V gene. The CDR3 contains 14 residues. Trimming removed 6 bases from V and 3 bases from J, with 15 bases in between. The CDR3 DNA is TGTGCCAGCTCCCCCCGTTCGGGCAACTACGAGCAGTACTTC. Its translation: CASSPRSGNYEQYF.

This clonotype occurred a few times. The rearrangement joins TRBV5-1 to TRBJ2-7; D not resolved. The germline gives CDR1 SGHRS, CDR2 YFSETQ. This CDR3 has 15 amino acids. V was pared by 5 bases and J by 2 bases, with 17 bases between. CDR3 bases: TGCGCCAGCAGAAACGACGCCCTACAGACCTACGAGCAGTACTTC. Protein sequence: CASRNDALQTYEQYF. The whole variable domain, remainder taken from reference TRBV5-1 and TRBJ2-7, is KAGVTQTPRYLIKTRGQQVTLSCSPISGHRSVSWYQQTPGQGLQFLFEYFSETQRNKGNFPGRFSGRQFSNSRSEMNVSTLELGDSALYLCASRNDALQTYEQYFGPGTRLTVT.

The chain is built from TRBV9 and TRBJ2-5; 7 bases fit TRBD2. This CDR3 contains 16 residues. Germline CDR1 SGDLS, CDR2 YYNGEE. The junction had 11 bases not matched to a gene; V was cut back by 4 bases and J by 2 bases. CDR3: CASSPIPGGKQETQYF. The CDR3 coding sequence is TGTGCCAGCAGCCCCATCCCGGGGGGTAAACAAGAGACCCAGTACTTC.

The rearrangement joins TRBV11-3 to TRBJ2-1; 11 positions match TRBD1. CDR1 is SGHNT and CDR2 is YENEEA in the germline V gene. CDR3 length equals 16 residues. J lost 6 bases, V lost 5 bases, and 9 bases had no gene match. Written as DNA, the CDR3 is TGTGCCAGCAGCCCCCTGGGGACAGGGGGTCTCAATGAGCAGTTCTTC. Its translation is CASSPLGTGGLNEQFF.

This clonotype was seen a few times. The genes are TRBV18 and TRBJ2-1, with TRBD2 identical over 13 bases. CDR3 length equals 17 residues. Unmatched junction bases numbered 4, after V lost 3 bases and J lost 2 bases. Germline-derived CDR1 and CDR2 are KGHSH and LQKENI. The DNA of the CDR3 is TGTGCCAGCTCACCCCAAGGGACTAGCGGGGCCTACAATGAGCAGTTCTTC. Protein: CASSPQGTSGAYNEQFF.

This clonotype was found many times. J is TRBJ2-5 and V is TRBV12-3 or TRBV12-4; D unclear. The ends were cut back, 5 bases at V and 9 bases at J, with 16 bases in the middle. The CDR3 loop spans 13 amino acids. The CDR3 loop is CASSPSPKGSQYF. The DNA for the CDR3 is TGTGCCAGCAGTCCCTCTCCCAAGGGCTCCCAGTACTTC.